This T cell receptor beta chain was identified in a study of T cells after yellow fever vaccination. TCRdb re-called the 5' RACE reads through MiXCR, storing one row per CDR3 protein. This table has nearly 550,000 distinct CDR3 sequences, 15% to 20% appearing once. Study findings and constraints: Few clonotypes appeared in both CD4 and CD8 compartments. Peak timing came faster in the weaker secondary response, day 5 versus 15.

The CDR3 is made up of 17 amino acids. Germline loops: CDR1 SGHRS, CDR2 YFSETQ. V was pared by 1 base and J by 0 bases, with 9 bases of the junction left unmatched. Note on this clonotype: Antigen: not known.

This clonotype was sampled from a man aged 25 to 40 who received the YFV17D yellow fever vaccine. Sample: PBMCs, taken 15 days after the yellow fever booster vaccination. The chain couples TRBV5-1 to TRBJ2-7; 8 bases align to TRBD1. CDR3 sequence reads: CASSLRARGLDSYEQYF. The CDR3 DNA sequence: TGCGCCAGCAGCTTGCGTGCCAGGGGGCTCGACTCCTACGAGCAGTACTTC. The full variable domain, its missing parts supplied by reference TRBV5-1 and TRBJ2-7, is KAGVTQTPRYLIKTRGQQVTLSCSPISGHRSVSWYQQTPGQGLQFLFEYFSETQRNKGNFPGRFSGRQFSNSRSEMNVSTLELGDSALYLCASSLRARGLDSYEQYFGPGTRLTVT.